This T cell receptor (beta chain) was sequenced in a study of T-cell memory formation after mild COVID-19. This clonotype was observed a few times. Its matching antigen is unknown. Using constant-segment primers, 5'RACE produced TCR alpha and TCR beta cDNA libraries carrying sample barcodes and UMIs. TCRdb redid the calling of the 5' RACE reads with MiXCR, one entry per CDR3 protein. The data contain a few hundred thousand distinct CDR3 sequences, nearly 25% of them singletons. General study results and limits: Largely, contracting CD4+ clones fell within CM and EM, and contracting CD8+ clones within EMRA. The study found balanced CD4/CD8 in clones contracting day 15 to 85 and a CD4+ lean in later expanders. Pre-infection memory already had some responding clones, implying cross-reactive memory joined.

The clonotype comes from an adult woman who had mild COVID-19 (a few samples of this study predate the infection). Cell type and time point are not known. Sample: PBMCs or a T cell subset sorted from them (not recorded which).

The CDR3 DNA is TGTGCCAGCAGCCTACAGGGGGGCAACTATGGCTACACCTTC. It is translated as CASSLQGGNYGYTF. The J gene is TRBJ1-2, the V gene TRBV7-9; 8 bases are a match to TRBD1. The germline gives CDR1 SEHNR, CDR2 FQNEAQ (reference sequence). Germline trimming cut 5 bases from V and 2 bases from J; bases unmatched to any gene: 4. The CDR3 has 14 amino acids.